This TCR beta chain is drawn from a study of CD8+ T cells in alopecia areata. Overall study context: Treatment of the treated patients consisted of oral tofacitinib, 5 to 10 mg twice daily.

Collected material from alopecia areata patients comprised lesional scalp punch biopsies and peripheral blood. Sorting of CD4+ and CD8+ T cells was performed on PBMCs. This CDR3 is 14 amino acids long. The germline V gene encodes CDR1 MGHRA and CDR2 YSYEKL. Trimming stripped 8 bases from V and 5 bases from J, with 18 bases between. Once RNA had been extracted, it was reverse transcribed into cDNA to act as the sequencing template. TCRdb's copy holds only in-frame clones and misses some; the assay was immunoSEQ multiplex PCR. The table records 130,000 to 150,000 clones, 87% of them present only once. This TCR was sampled from a human donor with alopecia areata. The rearrangement links TRBV4-1 to TRBJ1-1; D is ambiguous. The sequenced sample was CD8+ T cells sorted from blood, obtained at week 0. As DNA, the CDR3 is TGCGCCAGCTCCTATGGGGAGGGTATGACTGAAGCTTTCTTT. As protein: CASSYGEGMTEAFF.